This T cell receptor (beta chain) was sequenced during a study of blood T cell repertoires in COVID-19. Study as a whole: PBMCs, B-cell-depleted T cells, or T cells provided the cDNA or gDNA that made up the material.

The CDR3 spans 12 residues. V shed 5 bases and J shed 8 bases, with 12 bases lying between them. Germline lookup yields CDR1 LGHNA and CDR2 YNFKEQ. Across about 22 US areas, participants ranged in age from roughly 18 to 95 years. Participant-reported clinical history was the basis for cohort assignment. Per the study methods: For nucleated cells, counts were estimated from reference gene primer amplification. Libraries were prepared by immunoSEQ multiplex PCR; TCRdb keeps only in-frame clonotypes and omits some of them. V, J and clone size reflect that table, while D and trimming were determined from the DNA. This sample has about 400,000 clones, with 88% found just once.

V and J are TRBV4-2 and TRBJ1-1; D not resolved. Sequencing used PBMCs or T cells enriched from blood (not recorded which). The receptor's source is a woman between 35 and 50 years old with acute COVID-19. In DNA, the CDR3 is TGTGCCAGCAGCAAGTTGGAGGGCGAAGCTTTCTTT. Encoded protein: CASSKLEGEAFF.